One T cell receptor beta chain is described in this entry. V was clipped by 5 bases and J by 5 bases; unmatched bases: 19. Germline lookup yields CDR1 SGHNT and CDR2 YYREEE (reference sequence). The CDR3 has 19 amino acids. This sample stems from a study of cytomegalovirus exposure and HLA in healthy donors. In the PCR, 60 Vbeta and 13 Jbeta primers were used. This table comes from immunoSEQ multiplex PCR, and its TCRdb copy is limited to in-frame clones, with some not included. The table lists 150,000 or so clones, about three quarters of them singletons. The source material was PBMCs. V usage is TRBV5-4 and J usage is TRBJ2-1, with 10 bases identical to TRBD2. This clonotype was obtained from a man aged 40-55 years in good health and CMV-seropositive. DNA of the CDR3: TGTGCCAGCAGTTTTCCGGGACTAGCGTCTTCGAGCGGCGACAATGAGCAGTTCTTC. This sequence encodes CASSFPGLASSSGDNEQFF. The complete variable domain, with remaining parts taken from reference TRBV5-4 and TRBJ2-1, reads ETGVTQSPTHLIKTRGQQVTLRCSSQSGHNTVSWYQQALGQGPQFIFQYYREEENGRGNFPPRFSGLQFPNYSSELNVNALELDDSALYLCASSFPGLASSSGDNEQFFGPGTRLTVL.